This TCR beta chain is from a study of blood T cell repertoires in COVID-19. At the level of the study: Sources were T cells, B-cell-depleted T cells, or PBMCs; the material itself was cDNA or gDNA.

Source study methods: Nucleated cell counts were estimated from reference gene primer amplification. Clones were read by immunoSEQ multiplex PCR, and TCRdb kept only the in-frame ones, dropping some. V and J calls and clone size are those listed in that table; D and trimming were worked out from the DNA. The sample gives around 180,000 clones, 88% of which show up once; approximately 24% is in the top ten. CDR3 length equals 14 residues. V gave up 1 base and J gave up 6 bases, with 12 bases separating them. CDR1 SEHNR and CDR2 FQNEAQ come from the germline V gene (reference sequence). The V call is TRBV7-9, the J call TRBJ1-2, with D unresolved. This clonotype originated in a man in his 60s with acute or convalescent COVID-19. Sequencing was carried out using peripheral blood. CDR3 in amino acids: CASSLDPGLDGYTF. The CDR3, as DNA: TGTGCCAGCAGCTTAGATCCGGGTCTGGATGGCTACACCTTC.